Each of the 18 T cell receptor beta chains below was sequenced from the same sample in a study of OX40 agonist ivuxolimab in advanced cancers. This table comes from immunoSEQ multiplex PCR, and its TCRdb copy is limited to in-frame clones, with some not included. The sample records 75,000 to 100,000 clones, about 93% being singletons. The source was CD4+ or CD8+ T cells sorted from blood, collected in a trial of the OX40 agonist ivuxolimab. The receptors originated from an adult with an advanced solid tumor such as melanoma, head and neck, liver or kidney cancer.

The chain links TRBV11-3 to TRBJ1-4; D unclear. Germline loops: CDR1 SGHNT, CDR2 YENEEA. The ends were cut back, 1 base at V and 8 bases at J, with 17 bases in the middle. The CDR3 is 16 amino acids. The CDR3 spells CASSLGLTPVREKLFF. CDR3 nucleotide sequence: TGTGCCAGCAGCTTAGGTCTCACCCCGGTGAGAGAAAAACTGTTTTTT.

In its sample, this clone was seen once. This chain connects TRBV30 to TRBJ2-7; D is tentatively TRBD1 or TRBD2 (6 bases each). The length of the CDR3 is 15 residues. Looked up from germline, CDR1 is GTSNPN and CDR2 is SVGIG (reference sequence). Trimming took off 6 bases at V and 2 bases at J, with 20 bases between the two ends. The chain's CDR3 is CACVHGGRRAYEQYF. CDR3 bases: TGTGCCTGCGTCCACGGGGGCCGGAGAGCCTACGAGCAGTACTTC.

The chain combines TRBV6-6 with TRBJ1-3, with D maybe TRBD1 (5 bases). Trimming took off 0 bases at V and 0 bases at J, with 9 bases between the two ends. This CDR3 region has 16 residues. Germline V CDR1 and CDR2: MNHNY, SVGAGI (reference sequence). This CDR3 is CASSYSGEPSGNTIYF. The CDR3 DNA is TGTGCCAGCAGTTACTCAGGGGAGCCCTCTGGAAACACCATATATTTT.

DNA of the CDR3: TGTGCCAGCAGCGAAGGGACTAGCGGGAGTAACTACGAGCAGTACTTC. This codes for CASSEGTSGSNYEQYF. The rearrangement uses TRBV7-8 and TRBJ2-7, with 14 bases aligning to TRBD2. V gave up 5 bases and J gave up 3 bases; unmatched junction bases: 6. Germline values: CDR1 SGHVS, CDR2 FQNEAQ. The CDR3 sequence is 16 residues long.

This CDR3 is CASSLERAPPDTQYF. CDR3 DNA: TGTGCCAGCAGCCTGGAGCGAGCGCCCCCAGATACGCAGTATTTT. The chain uses TRBV5-5 and TRBJ2-3; D ambiguous. Trimming cost V 4 bases and J 4 bases, with 16 bases left between them. The length of the CDR3 is 15 residues. CDR1 SGHKS and CDR2 YYEKEE come from the germline V gene (reference sequence).

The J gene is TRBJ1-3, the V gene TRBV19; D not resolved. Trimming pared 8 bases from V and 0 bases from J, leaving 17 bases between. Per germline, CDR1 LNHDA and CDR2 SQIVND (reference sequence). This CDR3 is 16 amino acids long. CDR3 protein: CASGRRHSSSGNTIYF. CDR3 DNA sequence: TGTGCCAGTGGAAGGCGACACTCGAGCTCTGGAAACACCATATATTTT.

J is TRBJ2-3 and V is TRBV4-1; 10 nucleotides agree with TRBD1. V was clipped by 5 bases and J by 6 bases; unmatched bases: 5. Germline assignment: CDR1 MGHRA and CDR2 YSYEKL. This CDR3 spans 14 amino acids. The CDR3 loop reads CASSWGTGEDTQYF. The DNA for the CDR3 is TGCGCCAGCAGCTGGGGGACAGGGGAGGATACGCAGTATTTT.

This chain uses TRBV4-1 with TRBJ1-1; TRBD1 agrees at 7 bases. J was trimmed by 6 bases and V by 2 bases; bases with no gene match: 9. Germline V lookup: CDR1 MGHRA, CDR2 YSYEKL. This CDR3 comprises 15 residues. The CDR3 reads CASSQPRQGLAEAFF. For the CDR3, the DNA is TGCGCCAGCAGCCAACCTAGACAGGGTCTGGCTGAAGCTTTCTTT.

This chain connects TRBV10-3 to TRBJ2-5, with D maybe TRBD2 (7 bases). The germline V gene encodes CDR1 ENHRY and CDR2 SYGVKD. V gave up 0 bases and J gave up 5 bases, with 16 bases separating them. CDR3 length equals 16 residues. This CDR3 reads CAISESRGAPGETQYF. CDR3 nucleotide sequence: TGTGCCATCAGTGAGTCACGGGGGGCCCCCGGGGAGACCCAGTACTTC.

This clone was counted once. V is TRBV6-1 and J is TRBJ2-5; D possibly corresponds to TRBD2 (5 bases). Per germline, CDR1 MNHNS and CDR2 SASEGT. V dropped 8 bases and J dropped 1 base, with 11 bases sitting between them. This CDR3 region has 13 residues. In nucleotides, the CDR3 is TGTGCCAGCTCCCGGGGAGCCCAAGAGACCCAGTACTTC. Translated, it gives CASSRGAQETQYF.

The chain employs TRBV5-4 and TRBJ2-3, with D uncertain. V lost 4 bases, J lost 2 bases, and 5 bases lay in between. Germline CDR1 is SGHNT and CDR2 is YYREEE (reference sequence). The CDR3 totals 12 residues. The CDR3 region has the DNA TGTGCCAGCAGCCGGAACACAGATACGCAGTATTTT. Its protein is CASSRNTDTQYF.

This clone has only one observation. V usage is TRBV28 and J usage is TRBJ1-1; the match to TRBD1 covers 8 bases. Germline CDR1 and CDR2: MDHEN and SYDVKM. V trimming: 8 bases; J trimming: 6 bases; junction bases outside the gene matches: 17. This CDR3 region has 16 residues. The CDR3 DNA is TGTGCCAGCCCCCAAACCCGGACAGGGCTGAGCGCTGAAGCTTTCTTT. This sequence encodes CASPQTRTGLSAEAFF.

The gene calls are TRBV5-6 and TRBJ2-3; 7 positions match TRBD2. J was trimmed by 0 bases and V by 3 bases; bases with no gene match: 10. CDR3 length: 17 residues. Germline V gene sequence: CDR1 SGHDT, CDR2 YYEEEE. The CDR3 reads CASSSLGGRRSTDTQYF. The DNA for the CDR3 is TGTGCCAGCAGCTCGCTCGGCGGGAGAAGAAGCACAGATACGCAGTATTTT.

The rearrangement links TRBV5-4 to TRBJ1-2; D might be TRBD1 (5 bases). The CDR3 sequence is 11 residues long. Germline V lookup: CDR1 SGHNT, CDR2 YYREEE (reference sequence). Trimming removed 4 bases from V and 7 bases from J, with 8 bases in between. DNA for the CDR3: TGTGCCAGCAGCGACGACAGTGGCTACACCTTC. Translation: CASSDDSGYTF.

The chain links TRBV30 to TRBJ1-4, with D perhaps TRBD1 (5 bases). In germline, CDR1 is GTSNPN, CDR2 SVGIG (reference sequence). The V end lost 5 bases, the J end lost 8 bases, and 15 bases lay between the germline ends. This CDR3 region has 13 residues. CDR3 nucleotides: TGTGCCTGGGGTCCGGGGGGACGGGAAAAACTGTTTTTT. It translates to CAWGPGGREKLFF.

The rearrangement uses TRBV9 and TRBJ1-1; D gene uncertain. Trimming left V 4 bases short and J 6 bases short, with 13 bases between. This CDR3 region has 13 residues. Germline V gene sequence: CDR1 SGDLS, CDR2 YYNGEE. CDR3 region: CASSPTVCAEAFF. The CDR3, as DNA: TGTGCCAGCAGCCCAACAGTGTGCGCTGAAGCTTTCTTT.

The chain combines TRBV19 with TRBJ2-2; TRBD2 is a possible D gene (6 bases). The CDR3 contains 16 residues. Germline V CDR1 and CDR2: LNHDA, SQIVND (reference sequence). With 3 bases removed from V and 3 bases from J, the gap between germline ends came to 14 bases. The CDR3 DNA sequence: TGTGCCAGTAGTATTTCAGGGACTGTTCACACCGGGGAGCTGTTTTTT. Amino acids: CASSISGTVHTGELFF.

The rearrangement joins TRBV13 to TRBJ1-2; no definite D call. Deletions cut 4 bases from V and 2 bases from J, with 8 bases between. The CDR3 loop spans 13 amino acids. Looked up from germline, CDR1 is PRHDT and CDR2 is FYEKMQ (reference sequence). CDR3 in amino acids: CASSSQENYGYTF. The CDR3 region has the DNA TGTGCCAGCAGCTCGCAGGAGAACTATGGCTACACCTTC. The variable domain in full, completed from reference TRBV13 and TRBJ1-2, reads AAGVIQSPRHLIKEKRETATLKCYPIPRHDTVYWYQQGPGQDPQFLISFYEKMQSDKGSIPDRFSAQQFSDYHSELNMSSLELGDSALYFCASSSQENYGYTFGSGTRLTVV.